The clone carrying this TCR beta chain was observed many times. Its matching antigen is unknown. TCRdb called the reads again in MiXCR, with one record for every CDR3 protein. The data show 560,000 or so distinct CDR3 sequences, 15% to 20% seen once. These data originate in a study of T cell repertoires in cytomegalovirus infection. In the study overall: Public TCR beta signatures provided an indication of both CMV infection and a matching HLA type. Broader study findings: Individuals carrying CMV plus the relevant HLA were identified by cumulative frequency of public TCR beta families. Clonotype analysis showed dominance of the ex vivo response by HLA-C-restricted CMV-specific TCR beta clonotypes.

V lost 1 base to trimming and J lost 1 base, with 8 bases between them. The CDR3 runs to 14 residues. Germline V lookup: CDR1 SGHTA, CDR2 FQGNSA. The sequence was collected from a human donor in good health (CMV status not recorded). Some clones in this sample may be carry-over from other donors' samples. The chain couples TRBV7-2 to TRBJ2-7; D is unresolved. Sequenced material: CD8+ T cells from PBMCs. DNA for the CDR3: TGTGCCAGCAGCTTAGGGATTGCATCCTACGAGCAGTACTTC. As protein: CASSLGIASYEQYF.